A single sample gave rise to the 23 T cell receptor beta chains below, sequenced in a study of T-cell reconstitution after alpha-beta-depleted transplantation in children. Preparing the TCRbeta library involved the use of unique molecular identifiers. MiXCR, run by TCRdb on the PCR reads, gives a single entry per CDR3 protein. The sample gives under 300,000 distinct CDR3 sequences, 9.5% to 13% of which show up once; roughly a quarter is in the top ten. Sequencing used peripheral blood, obtained 180 days after TCRalphabeta/CD19-depleted stem cell transplant. The receptors were gathered from a male patient between 2 and 10 years old who had a stem cell transplant for chronic granulomatous disease, so the T cells may come from the graft donor.

This clonotype was seen ten or more times. V is TRBV12-5 and J is TRBJ2-3, with TRBD2 matching 10 bases. The V gene end was trimmed by 2 bases and the J gene end by 0 bases; junction bases not matched to a gene: 8. Germline V gives CDR1 LGHNT, CDR2 FRNRAP. This CDR3 region has 18 residues. The CDR3, as DNA: TGTGCTAGTGGTTTGAAACCCCTAGCGGGAGCTAGCACAGATACGCAGTATTTT. Amino acids: CASGLKPLAGASTDTQYF.

This clonotype was seen at least ten times. V usage is TRBV5-5 and J usage is TRBJ2-5, with 9 bases that match TRBD1. Germline loops: CDR1 SGHKS, CDR2 YYEKEE (reference sequence). The CDR3 has 14 residues. J gave up 3 bases and V 4 bases, and 4 bases lay outside the gene matches. The DNA of the CDR3 is TGTGCCAGCAGCCCCGGGACAGGGAAAGAGACCCAGTACTTC. Its protein product is CASSPGTGKETQYF.

This clonotype was counted ten times or more. The V and J genes are TRBV5-1 and TRBJ1-6, with no clear D. The CDR3 extends over 14 amino acids. Germline V gene sequence: CDR1 SGHRS, CDR2 YFSETQ. Deletions cut 0 bases from V and 6 bases from J, with 7 bases between. The CDR3 nucleotides read TGCGCCAGCAGCTTGGAACTACTTAATTCACCCCTCCACTTT. Translated: CASSLELLNSPLHF.

This clonotype was detected many times. The chain couples TRBV6-2 or TRBV6-3 to TRBJ2-1; 16 bases are a match to TRBD2. J lost 1 base, V lost 2 bases, and 8 bases had no gene match. There are 20 residues in the CDR3. The germline V gene has CDR1 MNHEY and CDR2 SVGEGT. The CDR3: CASSYVPGTSGRGSYNEQFF. Written as DNA, the CDR3 is TGTGCCAGCAGTTACGTTCCCGGGACTAGCGGGAGGGGGTCCTACAATGAGCAGTTCTTC.

This clonotype occurred many times. The V and J genes are TRBV29-1 and TRBJ1-2; unclear D gene. Germline CDR1 reads SQVTM; CDR2 reads ANQGSEA. Trimming left V 4 bases short and J 2 bases short, with 8 bases between. The CDR3 runs to 12 residues. The CDR3 region is CSVGPQNYGYTF. The CDR3 region has the DNA TGCAGCGTTGGCCCTCAAAACTATGGCTACACCTTC.

The chain couples TRBV4-3 to TRBJ1-1; 9 bases map to TRBD1. The length of the CDR3 is 14 residues. The germline gives CDR1 LGHNA, CDR2 YSLEER. Unmatched junction bases numbered 1, after V lost 2 bases and J lost 3 bases. DNA of the CDR3: TGCGCCAGCAGCCAACGGACAGGGGACACTGAAGCTTTCTTT. Its protein is CASSQRTGDTEAFF.

This clonotype was recorded a few times. The chain combines TRBV12-3 or TRBV12-4 with TRBJ2-1; D assignment may be TRBD1 or TRBD2 (5 bases each). The length of the CDR3 is 16 residues. Trimming left V 5 bases short and J 4 bases short, with 18 bases between. The CDR3 coding sequence is TGTGCCAGCAGTCCCGGGGCAGGCCAGTCTTACAATGAGCAGTTCTTC. The encoded protein is CASSPGAGQSYNEQFF.

The chain carries TRBV18 and TRBJ2-7; D might be TRBD1 (6 bases). Germline CDR1 is KGHSH and CDR2 is LQKENI. V shed 6 bases and J shed 3 bases, with 12 bases lying between them. The CDR3 extends over 13 amino acids. The CDR3, as DNA: TGTGCCAGCTCGCCAGGGGTAGGCTACGAGCAGTACTTC. Its translation is CASSPGVGYEQYF.

This clonotype showed up many times. V gene TRBV12-3 or TRBV12-4 combines with J gene TRBJ1-3; D gene ambiguous. This CDR3 region has 16 residues. V lost 7 bases and J 2 bases, leaving 18 bases between the germline ends. CDR3 amino acids: CASIRTVWGTGNTIYF. The CDR3 coding sequence is TGTGCCAGCATTCGGACTGTGTGGGGAACTGGAAACACCATATATTTT.

Note on this clonotype: This sequence may be a read error, since a much larger clone differs from it by one base. The rearrangement uses TRBV6-1 and TRBJ2-5; TRBD2 aligns across 10 bases. Per the germline V gene, CDR1 is MNHNS and CDR2 is SASEGT. The CDR3 is 14 residues long. Here the CDR3 DNA reads TGTACCACTAAGCGGGGGGGCTTTGGCGAGACCCAGTACTTC. This sequence encodes CTTKRGGFGETQYF.

This clonotype was counted at least ten times. V gene TRBV10-2 combines with J gene TRBJ2-5, with D uncertain. V lost 5 bases and J lost 0, with 10 bases in between. The CDR3 is made up of 14 amino acids. Germline-derived CDR1 and CDR2 are WSHSY and SAAADI. This CDR3 is CASSIRSNQETQYF. CDR3 nucleotides: TGCGCCAGCAGTATCAGGTCCAACCAAGAGACCCAGTACTTC.

This clonotype was picked up many times. The chain has TRBV4-1 and TRBJ2-7; 8 bases are a match to TRBD1. The J segment lost 0 bases and the V segment lost 2 bases, leaving 3 bases of the junction unmatched. This CDR3 is built from 15 residues. Germline V lookup: CDR1 MGHRA, CDR2 YSYEKL. The CDR3 region has the DNA TGCGCCAGCAGCCAAAGTACAGGGGGCTCCTACGAGCAGTACTTC. It encodes CASSQSTGGSYEQYF.

J is TRBJ2-5 and V is TRBV4-2, with D possibly TRBD2 on 5 matching bases. From germline, CDR1 is LGHNA and CDR2 YNFKEQ. V gave up 0 bases and J gave up 5 bases, with 13 bases separating them. The CDR3 contains 15 residues. The CDR3 nucleotides read TGTGCCAGCAGCCAAGAAACCCTAGCCGGCGAGACCCAGTACTTC. This gives the protein CASSQETLAGETQYF.

This clonotype was detected many times. V is TRBV19 and J is TRBJ2-1; the D gene could be TRBD1 or TRBD2 (5 bases each). Germline V lookup: CDR1 LNHDA, CDR2 SQIVND (reference sequence). The length of the CDR3 is 15 residues. V was clipped by 3 bases and J by 6 bases, with 15 bases between them. In DNA form, the CDR3 reads TGTGCCAGTAGTATGGGTGGGCTGGGGGTCAATGAGCAGTTCTTC. This translates into CASSMGGLGVNEQFF.

This chain joins TRBV6-2 or TRBV6-3 and TRBJ2-7; D gene unclear. CDR1 MNHEY and CDR2 SVGEGT come from the germline V gene. V shed 2 bases and J shed 3 bases, with 11 bases lying between them. The CDR3 covers 14 residues. In DNA, the CDR3 is TGTGCCAGCAGTTACGCCAGGTGGAACTACGAGCAGTACTTC. Encoded protein: CASSYARWNYEQYF.

This clonotype was observed many times. The CDR3 is CSARGRWETQYF. Here the CDR3 DNA reads TGCAGTGCTAGAGGGAGGTGGGAGACCCAGTACTTC. V usage is TRBV20-1 and J usage is TRBJ2-5; D may be TRBD2 (5 bases). Trimming took 1 base from V and 5 from J, leaving 8 bases between them. The CDR3 is 12 residues long. The germline gives CDR1 DFQATT, CDR2 SNEGSKA (reference sequence).

This clonotype was detected many times. The chain has TRBV4-3 and TRBJ2-7; 9 bases are a match to TRBD1. The V segment lost 4 bases and the J segment 2 bases; nucleotides outside the gene matches: 6. CDR3 length: 15 amino acids. Germline assignment: CDR1 LGHNA and CDR2 YSLEER. The chain's CDR3 is CASSPGQGPTYEQYF. CDR3 DNA: TGCGCCAGCAGCCCCGGACAGGGGCCCACCTACGAGCAGTACTTC.

This rearrangement joins TRBV2 to TRBJ2-1; TRBD2 aligns across 10 bases. The CDR3 covers 16 residues. Trimming cost V 6 bases and J 8 bases; bases outside gene matches: 13. Germline V lookup: CDR1 SNHLY, CDR2 FYNNEI. The CDR3 region is CASSPDGTSVRHEQFF. CDR3 bases: TGTGCCAGCAGCCCGGACGGGACTAGCGTACGCCATGAGCAGTTCTTC.

This clonotype appeared many times. The rearrangement joins TRBV20-1 to TRBJ2-5; no clear D gene. The CDR3 is 12 amino acids. Germline assignment: CDR1 DFQATT and CDR2 SNEGSKA (reference sequence). V lost 0 bases and J lost 2, with 4 bases in between. This CDR3 is CSAREHQETQYF. The CDR3 DNA reads as TGCAGTGCTAGAGAACATCAAGAGACCCAGTACTTC.

This clonotype was counted many times. The chain uses TRBV12-3 or TRBV12-4 and TRBJ2-1; D tentatively fits TRBD1 or TRBD2 (5 bases each). The V and J ends lost 3 bases and 8 bases respectively, with 11 bases between them. The CDR3 length is 13 residues. The CDR3 sequence: CASSFLGTHEQFF. The DNA of the CDR3 is TGTGCCAGCAGTTTTTTGGGGACCCATGAGCAGTTCTTC.

The CDR3 sequence: CASGTGVWDTQYF. The CDR3 coding sequence is TGTGCCAGCGGGACAGGGGTGTGGGATACGCAGTATTTT. V is TRBV19 and J is TRBJ2-3; 10 bases agree with TRBD1. Germline V gene sequence: CDR1 LNHDA, CDR2 SQIVND (reference sequence). V shed 9 bases and J 6 bases; nucleotides not matched to a gene: 6. The CDR3 runs to 13 residues.

This clonotype came up many times. The rearrangement links TRBV11-2 to TRBJ2-7; 8 nucleotides align to TRBD1. The CDR3 sequence is 15 residues long. Germline V CDR1 and CDR2: SGHAT, FQNNGV. V lost 4 bases, J lost 2 bases, and 7 bases stayed unmatched. CDR3: CASSSIRTGPYEQYF. The CDR3 nucleotides are TGTGCCAGCAGCTCTATAAGGACAGGGCCCTACGAGCAGTACTTC.

The rearrangement links TRBV23-1 to TRBJ2-1; maybe TRBD1 (5 bases). TRBV23-1 is noted as an ORF with a role that remains uncertain. Deletions cut 4 bases from V and 4 bases from J, with 17 bases between. The CDR3 has 16 residues. CDR3 protein: CASSPDKWKLYNEQFF. The CDR3 DNA reads TGCGCCAGCAGTCCGGACAAGTGGAAGCTGTACAATGAGCAGTTCTTC.